These 11 T cell receptor beta chains were sequenced from one sample in a study of control samples from healthy donors and cancer patients. Using immunoSEQ multiplex PCR, the repertoire was profiled, and TCRdb retains in-frame clones only, with some absent. The table lists fewer than 500,000 clones, 80% to 95% of them singletons, with 5.5% to 7.5% in the top ten. Sequenced sample: PBMCs. These receptors were obtained from a man aged 40-55 years with head and neck cancer.

CDR3 loop: CASSPRTSGRAEYEQYF. CDR3 coding DNA: TGTGCCAGCAGTCCGCGGACTAGCGGGAGGGCCGAATACGAGCAGTACTTC. This chain uses TRBV27 with TRBJ2-7; 15 bases map to TRBD2. This CDR3 has 17 amino acids. Per germline, CDR1 MNHEY and CDR2 SMNVEV (reference sequence). The V gene end was trimmed by 5 bases and the J gene end by 4 bases; junction bases not matched to a gene: 9.

This chain links TRBV20-1 with TRBJ2-7; 7 bases fit TRBD2. The CDR3 consists of 12 residues. Germline V lookup: CDR1 DFQATT, CDR2 SNEGSKA (reference sequence). With 3 bases clipped from V and 6 bases from J, the junction kept 5 bases outside the gene matches. As DNA, the CDR3 is TGCAGTGCTAGTCTCCGGGAGGTCGAGCAGTACTTC. Its protein product is CSASLREVEQYF.

The chain joins TRBV6-1 to TRBJ2-3; 8 nucleotides align to TRBD2. Germline CDR1 and CDR2: MNHNS and SASEGT. There are 16 residues in the CDR3. After removal of 3 bases from V and 2 bases from J, the junction contained 7 bases not matched to a gene. DNA of the CDR3: TGTGCCAGCAGTGAGCCAGCGGGAGCCTACACAGATACGCAGTATTTT. Residues: CASSEPAGAYTDTQYF.

This CDR3 is CASSSQGETNEKLFF. The CDR3 nucleotides are TGTGCCAGCAGTTCTCAGGGGGAAACTAATGAAAAACTGTTTTTT. The rearrangement uses TRBV7-2 and TRBJ1-4; 7 bases align to TRBD1. V lost 6 bases and J lost 1; bases outside the gene matches: 5. In germline, CDR1 is SGHTA, CDR2 FQGNSA. The CDR3 contains 15 residues.

This chain joins TRBV6-2 or TRBV6-3 and TRBJ1-5, with D possibly matching TRBD1 (5 bases). Trimming took 5 bases from V and 7 from J, leaving 15 bases between them. The germline gives CDR1 MNHEY, CDR2 SVGEGT. The CDR3 spans 14 residues. Here the CDR3 reads CASSERTLWQPQHF. The CDR3 bases are TGTGCCAGCAGTGAGAGGACACTTTGGCAGCCCCAGCATTTT.

The chain recombines TRBV19 with TRBJ1-1; the D gene is possibly TRBD1 (5 bases). This CDR3 region has 14 residues. Per the germline V gene, CDR1 is LNHDA and CDR2 is SQIVND (reference sequence). Between the trimmed V and J ends, which lost 7 bases and 4 bases, there was a span of 16 bases. CDR3 nucleotides: TGTGCCAGTACCAGCAGCAGGGCTATCACTGAAGCTTTCTTT. As protein: CASTSSRAITEAFF.

This clone occurred once. The rearrangement uses TRBV5-4 and TRBJ2-7; 8 bases are shared with TRBD1. Germline values: CDR1 SGHNT, CDR2 YYREEE (reference sequence). The CDR3 runs 15 residues. Trimming took 4 bases from V and 1 from J; bases not matched to a gene: 7. In DNA, the CDR3 is TGTGCCAGCAGCGGCCGGGACAGGCCTTCCTACGAGCAGTACTTC. Its translation is CASSGRDRPSYEQYF.

The chain's CDR3 is CASSYSGTHEKLFF. The CDR3 region has the DNA TGTGCCAGCAGTTACTCCGGGACGCACGAAAAACTGTTTTTT. This chain links TRBV6-5 with TRBJ1-4; D is possibly TRBD1 (5 bases). CDR1 MNHEY and CDR2 SVGAGI come from the germline V gene. Trimming shortened V by 0 bases and J by 8 bases, and 10 bases separated the two germline ends. This CDR3 is built from 14 residues.

The chain combines TRBV11-2 with TRBJ2-3; the D gene is possibly TRBD2 (6 bases). Germline CDR1 and CDR2: SGHAT and FQNNGV. The V and J ends lost 6 bases and 0 bases respectively, with 7 bases between them. CDR3 size: 13 residues. In nucleotides, the CDR3 is TGTGCCAGCAGGGACTATAGCACAGATACGCAGTATTTT. Amino acid sequence: CASRDYSTDTQYF.

This clone occurred a few times. The rearrangement joins TRBV20-1 to TRBJ1-6; the match to TRBD1 covers 8 bases. CDR3 size: 13 residues. The junction had 1 base not matched to a gene; V was cut back by 3 bases and J by 6 bases. In germline, CDR1 is DFQATT, CDR2 SNEGSKA (reference sequence). The CDR3 coding sequence is TGCAGTGCTAGTCAGGGGGCTAATTCACCCCTCCACTTT. It translates to CSASQGANSPLHF.

V is TRBV28 and J is TRBJ2-7; D is tentatively TRBD1 or TRBD2 (5 bases each). This CDR3 has 16 residues. CDR1 is MDHEN, CDR2 SYDVKM, per germline. With 5 bases removed from V and 2 bases from J, the gap between germline ends came to 19 bases. The CDR3 region is CASSRSGAGLTYEQYF. DNA of the CDR3: TGTGCCAGCAGTCGATCCGGGGCCGGCCTAACCTACGAGCAGTACTTC.